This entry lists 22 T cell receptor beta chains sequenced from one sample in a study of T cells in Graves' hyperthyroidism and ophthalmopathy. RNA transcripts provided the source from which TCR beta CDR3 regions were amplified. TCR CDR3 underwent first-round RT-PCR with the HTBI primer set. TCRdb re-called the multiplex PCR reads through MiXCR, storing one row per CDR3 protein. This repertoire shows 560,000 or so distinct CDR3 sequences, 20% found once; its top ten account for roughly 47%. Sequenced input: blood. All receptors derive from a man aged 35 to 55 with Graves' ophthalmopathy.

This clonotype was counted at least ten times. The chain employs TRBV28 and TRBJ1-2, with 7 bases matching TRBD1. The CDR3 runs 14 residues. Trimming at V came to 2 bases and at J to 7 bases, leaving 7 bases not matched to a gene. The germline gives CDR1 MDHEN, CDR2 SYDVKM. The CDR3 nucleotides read TGTGCCAGCAGTTTAGCAGGGGGAAGAGGTGGCTACACCTTC. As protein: CASSLAGGRGGYTF.

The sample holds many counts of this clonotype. DNA for the CDR3: TGTGCCAGCAGTATTCGGGACACGAACACCGGGGAGCTGTTTTTT. Translating it yields CASSIRDTNTGELFF. The genes are TRBV6-1 and TRBJ2-2; tentative D call: TRBD1 (6 bases). V lost 5 bases, J lost 0 bases, and 10 bases lay in between. CDR1 MNHNS and CDR2 SASEGT come from the germline V gene. The CDR3 length is 15 residues.

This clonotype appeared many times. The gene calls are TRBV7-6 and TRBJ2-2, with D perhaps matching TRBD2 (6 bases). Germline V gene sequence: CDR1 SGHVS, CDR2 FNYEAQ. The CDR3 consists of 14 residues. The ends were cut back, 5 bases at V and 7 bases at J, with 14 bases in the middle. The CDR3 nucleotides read TGTGCCAGCAGCCTCCTGGGGGAGGACGGGGAGCTGTTTTTT. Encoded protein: CASSLLGEDGELFF.

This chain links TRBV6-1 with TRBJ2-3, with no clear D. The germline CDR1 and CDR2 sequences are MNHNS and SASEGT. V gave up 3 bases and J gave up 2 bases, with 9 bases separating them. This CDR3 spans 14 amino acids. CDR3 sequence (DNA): TGTGCCAGCAGTGAGGTCCGGTACACAGATACGCAGTATTTT. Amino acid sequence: CASSEVRYTDTQYF.

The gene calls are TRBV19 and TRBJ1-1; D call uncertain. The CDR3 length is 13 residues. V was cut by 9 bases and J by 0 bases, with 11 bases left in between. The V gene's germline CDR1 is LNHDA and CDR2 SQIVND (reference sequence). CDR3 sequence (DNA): TGTGCCAGCGCACAGAAACTGAACACTGAAGCTTTCTTT. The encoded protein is CASAQKLNTEAFF. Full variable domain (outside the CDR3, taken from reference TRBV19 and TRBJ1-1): DGGITQSPKYLFRKEGQNVTLSCEQNLNHDAMYWYRQDPGQGLRLIYYSQIVNDFQKGDIAEGYSVSREKKESFPLTVTSAQKNPTAFYLCASAQKLNTEAFFGQGTRLTVV.

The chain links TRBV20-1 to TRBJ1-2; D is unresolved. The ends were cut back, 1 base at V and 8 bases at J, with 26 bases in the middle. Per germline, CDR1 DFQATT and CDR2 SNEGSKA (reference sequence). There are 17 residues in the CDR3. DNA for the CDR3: TGCAGTGCTAGAGTCGGAGGGCGGGGAACTCAGAGGAGAGGCTACACCTTC. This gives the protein CSARVGGRGTQRRGYTF.

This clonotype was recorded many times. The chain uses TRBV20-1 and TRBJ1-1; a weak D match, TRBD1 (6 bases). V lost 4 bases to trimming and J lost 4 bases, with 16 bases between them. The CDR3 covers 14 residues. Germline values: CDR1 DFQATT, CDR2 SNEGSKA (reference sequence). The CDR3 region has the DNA TGCAGTGCTAATTTACCGGGGGCGGGCACTGAAGCTTTCTTT. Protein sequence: CSANLPGAGTEAFF.

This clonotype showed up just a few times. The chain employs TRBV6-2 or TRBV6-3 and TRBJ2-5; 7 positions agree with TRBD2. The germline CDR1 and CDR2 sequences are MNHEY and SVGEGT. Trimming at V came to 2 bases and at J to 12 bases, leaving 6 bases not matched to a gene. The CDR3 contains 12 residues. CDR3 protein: CASSYAGVTEYF. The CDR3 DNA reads TGTGCCAGCAGTTACGCGGGGGTCACGGAGTACTTC.

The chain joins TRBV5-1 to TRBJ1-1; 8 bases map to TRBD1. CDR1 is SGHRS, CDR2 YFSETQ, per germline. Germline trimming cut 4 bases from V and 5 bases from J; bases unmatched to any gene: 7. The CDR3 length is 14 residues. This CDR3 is CASSLQGELTEAFF. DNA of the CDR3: TGCGCCAGCAGCCTACAGGGGGAATTAACTGAAGCTTTCTTT.

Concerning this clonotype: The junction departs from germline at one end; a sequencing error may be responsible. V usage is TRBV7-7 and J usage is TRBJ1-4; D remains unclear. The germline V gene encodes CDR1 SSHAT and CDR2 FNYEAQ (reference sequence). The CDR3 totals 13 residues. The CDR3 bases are TGTGCTAGCAGCCATTCGATTAATGAAAAACTGTTTTTT. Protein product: CASSHSINEKLFF.

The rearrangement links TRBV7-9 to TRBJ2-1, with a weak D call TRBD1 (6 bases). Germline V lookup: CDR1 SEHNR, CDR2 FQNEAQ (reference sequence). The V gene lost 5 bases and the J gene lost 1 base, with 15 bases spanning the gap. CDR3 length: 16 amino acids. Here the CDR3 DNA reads TGTGCCAGCAGCGCTAGGGGGACCGCATCCTACAATGAGCAGTTCTTC. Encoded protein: CASSARGTASYNEQFF.

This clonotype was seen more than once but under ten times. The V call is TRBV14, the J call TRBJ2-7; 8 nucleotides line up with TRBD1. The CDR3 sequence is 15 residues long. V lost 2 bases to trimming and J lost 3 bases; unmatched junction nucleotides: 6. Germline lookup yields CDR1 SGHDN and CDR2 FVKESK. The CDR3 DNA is TGTGCCAGCAGCCAAATCAGGACAGGGTTCTACGAGCAGTACTTC. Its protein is CASSQIRTGFYEQYF.

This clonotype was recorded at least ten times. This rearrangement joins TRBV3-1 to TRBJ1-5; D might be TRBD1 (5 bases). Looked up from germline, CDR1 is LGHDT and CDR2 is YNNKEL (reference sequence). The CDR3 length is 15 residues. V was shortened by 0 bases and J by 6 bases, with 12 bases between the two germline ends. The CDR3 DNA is TGTGCCAGCAGCCAAGATGGATCCGGGACTCAGCCCCAGCATTTT. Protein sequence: CASSQDGSGTQPQHF.

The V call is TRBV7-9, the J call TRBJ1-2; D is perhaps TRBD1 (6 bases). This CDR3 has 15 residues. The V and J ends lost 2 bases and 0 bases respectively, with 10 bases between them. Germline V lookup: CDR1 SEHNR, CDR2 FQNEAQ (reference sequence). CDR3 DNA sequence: TGTGCCAGCAGCTTAACAGGGCCTTCTAACTATGGCTACACCTTC. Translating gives CASSLTGPSNYGYTF.

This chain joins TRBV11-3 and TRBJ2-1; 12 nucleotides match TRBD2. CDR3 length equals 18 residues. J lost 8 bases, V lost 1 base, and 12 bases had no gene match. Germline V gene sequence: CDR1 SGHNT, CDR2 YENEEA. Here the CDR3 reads CASSLGASGRGFLDEQFF. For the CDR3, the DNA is TGTGCCAGCAGCTTAGGGGCTAGCGGGAGGGGCTTCTTGGATGAGCAGTTCTTC.

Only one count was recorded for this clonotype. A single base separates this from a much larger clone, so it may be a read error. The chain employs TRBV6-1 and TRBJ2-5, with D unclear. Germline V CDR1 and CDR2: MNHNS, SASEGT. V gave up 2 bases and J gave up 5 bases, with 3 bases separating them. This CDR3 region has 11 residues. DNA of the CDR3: TGTGCCAGCAGTGAACATGAGACCCAGTACTTC. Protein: CASSEHETQYF.

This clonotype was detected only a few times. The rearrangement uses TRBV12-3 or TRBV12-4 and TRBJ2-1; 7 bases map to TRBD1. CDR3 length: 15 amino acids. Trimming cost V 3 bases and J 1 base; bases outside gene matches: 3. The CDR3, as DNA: TGTGCCAGCAGTTTCAGGACAGGATCCTACAATGAGCAGTTCTTC. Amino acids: CASSFRTGSYNEQFF.

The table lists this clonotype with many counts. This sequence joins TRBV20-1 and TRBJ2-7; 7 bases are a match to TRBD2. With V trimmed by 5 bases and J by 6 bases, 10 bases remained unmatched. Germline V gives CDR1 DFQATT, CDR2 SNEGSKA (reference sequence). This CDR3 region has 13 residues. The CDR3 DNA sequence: TGCAGTGCTCGCGGACTAGTGGGAGGCGAGCAGTACTTC. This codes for CSARGLVGGEQYF.

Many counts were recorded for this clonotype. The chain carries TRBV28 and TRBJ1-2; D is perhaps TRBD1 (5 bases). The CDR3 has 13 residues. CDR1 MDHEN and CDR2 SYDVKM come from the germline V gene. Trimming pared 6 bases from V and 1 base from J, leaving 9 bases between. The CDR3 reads CASRLTVNYGYTF. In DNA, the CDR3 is TGTGCCAGCAGACTGACAGTTAACTATGGCTACACCTTC.

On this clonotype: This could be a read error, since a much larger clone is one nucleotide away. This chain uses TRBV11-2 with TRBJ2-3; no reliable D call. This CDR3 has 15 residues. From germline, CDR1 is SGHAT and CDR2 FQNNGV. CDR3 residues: CASGLPRAVTDTQYF. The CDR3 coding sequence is TGTGCCAGCGGCTTACCCCGGGCTGTCACAGATACGCAGTATTTT.

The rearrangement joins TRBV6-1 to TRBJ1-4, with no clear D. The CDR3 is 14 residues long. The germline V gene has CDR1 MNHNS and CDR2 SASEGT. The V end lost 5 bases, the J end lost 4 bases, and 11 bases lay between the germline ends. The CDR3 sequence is CASSSGAYNEKLFF. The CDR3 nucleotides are TGTGCCAGCAGTTCAGGAGCATATAATGAAAAACTGTTTTTT.

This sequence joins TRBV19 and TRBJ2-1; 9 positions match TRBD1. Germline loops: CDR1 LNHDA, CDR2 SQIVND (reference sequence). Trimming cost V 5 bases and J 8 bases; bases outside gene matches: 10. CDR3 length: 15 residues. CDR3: CASSRDRAGYDEQFF. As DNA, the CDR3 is TGTGCCAGTAGTCGGGACAGGGCAGGTTACGATGAGCAGTTCTTC.